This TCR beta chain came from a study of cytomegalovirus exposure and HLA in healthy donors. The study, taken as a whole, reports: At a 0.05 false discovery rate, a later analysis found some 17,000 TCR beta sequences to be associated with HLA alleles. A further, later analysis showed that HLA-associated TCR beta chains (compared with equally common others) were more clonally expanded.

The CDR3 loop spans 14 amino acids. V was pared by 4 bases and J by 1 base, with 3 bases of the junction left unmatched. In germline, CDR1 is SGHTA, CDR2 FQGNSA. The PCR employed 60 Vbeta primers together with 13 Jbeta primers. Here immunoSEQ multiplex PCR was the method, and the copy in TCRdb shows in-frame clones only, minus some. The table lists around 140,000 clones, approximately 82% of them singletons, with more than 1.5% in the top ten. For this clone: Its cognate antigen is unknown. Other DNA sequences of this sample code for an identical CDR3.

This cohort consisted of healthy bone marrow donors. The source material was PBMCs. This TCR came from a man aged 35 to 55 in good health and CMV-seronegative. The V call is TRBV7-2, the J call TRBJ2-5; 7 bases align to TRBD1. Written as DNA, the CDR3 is TGTGCCAGCAGCTCACAGGGGCCCCAAGAGACCCAGTACTTC. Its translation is CASSSQGPQETQYF.